The T cell receptor beta chain under discussion was sequenced for a study of tumour-infiltrating T cells in Burkitt lymphoma. Across the whole study: This cohort included all epidemiological subtypes of Burkitt lymphoma. Survival, overall and progression-free, tracked with productive clonality. Broader study findings: Several public clonotypes were shared across many Burkitt lymphoma patients.

As regards this clone: No antigen is known for it.

Some clones are missing from TCRdb's copy, which holds only in-frame ones; the method was immunoSEQ multiplex PCR. The sample includes approximately 500 clones, around 93% of them seen just once. The specimen was tumor tissue. The receptor was derived from a human donor with Burkitt lymphoma. Some clones in this sample may be carry-over from other donors' samples.

This CDR3 is CSVASSSRSEQYF. The CDR3 DNA reads TGCAGCGTGGCCTCGAGCTCTAGGTCCGAGCAGTACTTC. The chain has TRBV29-1 and TRBJ2-7; D is undetermined. V shed 6 bases and J shed 6 bases, with 18 bases lying between them. Germline V gene sequence: CDR1 SQVTM, CDR2 ANQGSEA. This CDR3 is 13 amino acids long.